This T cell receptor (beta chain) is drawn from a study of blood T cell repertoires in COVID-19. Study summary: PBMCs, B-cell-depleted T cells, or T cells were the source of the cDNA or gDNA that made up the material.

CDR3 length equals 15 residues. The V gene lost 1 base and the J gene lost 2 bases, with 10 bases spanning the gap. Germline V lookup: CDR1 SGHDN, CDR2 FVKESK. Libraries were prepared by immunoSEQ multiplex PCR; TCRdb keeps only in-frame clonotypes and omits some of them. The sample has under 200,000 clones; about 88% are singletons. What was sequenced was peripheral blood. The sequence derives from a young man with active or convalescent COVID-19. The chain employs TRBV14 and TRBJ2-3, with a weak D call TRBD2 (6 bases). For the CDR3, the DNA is TGTGCCAGCAGCCAAGGGCGGGATTTCACAGATACGCAGTATTTT. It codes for CASSQGRDFTDTQYF.